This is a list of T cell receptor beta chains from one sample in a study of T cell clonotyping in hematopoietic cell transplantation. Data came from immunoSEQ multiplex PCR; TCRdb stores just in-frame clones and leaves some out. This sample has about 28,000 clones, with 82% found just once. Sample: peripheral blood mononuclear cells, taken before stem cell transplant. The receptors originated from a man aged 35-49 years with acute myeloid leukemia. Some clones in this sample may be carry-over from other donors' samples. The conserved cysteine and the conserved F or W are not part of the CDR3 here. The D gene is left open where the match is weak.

CDR3 protein: ASSFQGFPSSYEQY
D gene: -
V gene: TRBV28
J gene: TRBJ2-7

CDR3 protein: ASSLLPGQGQGSWPQH
D gene: TRBD1
V gene: TRBV7-4
J gene: TRBJ1-5

CDR3 protein: ASSQPVGLAHQETQY
D gene: -
V gene: TRBV4-1
J gene: TRBJ2-5

CDR3 protein: AWISSGSYNNEQF
D gene: TRBD2
V gene: TRBV30
J gene: TRBJ2-1

CDR3 protein: ASSLWRDLTDTQY
D gene: -
V gene: TRBV28
J gene: TRBJ2-3

CDR3 protein: ASSYSTSGTGDTQY
D gene: TRBD2
V gene: TRBV6-6
J gene: TRBJ2-3

CDR3 protein: ASSLVLGPLNIQY
D gene: -
V gene: TRBV28
J gene: TRBJ2-4

CDR3 protein: ASSFKGRYGYT
D gene: -
V gene: TRBV7-2
J gene: TRBJ1-2

CDR3 protein: ASSPLGQYGSYNEQF
D gene: TRBD1
V gene: TRBV5-1
J gene: TRBJ2-1

CDR3 protein: ASSRGRGTNTGELF
D gene: -
V gene: TRBV7-9
J gene: TRBJ2-2

CDR3 protein: SVVPWTGINTDTQY
D gene: TRBD1
V gene: TRBV29-1
J gene: TRBJ2-3